The 17 T cell receptor beta chains below all came from one sample that was sequenced in a study of shared clonotypes between healthy human individuals. Selected positively for CCR7 and CD45RO-negative, naive CD8 cells excluded terminally differentiated effector memory CD45RA+ cells. TCRdb's copy holds only in-frame clones and misses some; the assay was immunoSEQ multiplex PCR. The sample consists of some 2 million clones, about 95% of them appearing once. Sequencing used naive CD8+ T cells sorted from blood. The receptors shown here come from a man aged 18 to 29 in good health.

This clone occurred once. This sequence joins TRBV7-9 and TRBJ2-7; TRBD1 might be the D (7 bases). The V and J ends lost 6 bases and 4 bases respectively, with 16 bases between them. The germline gives CDR1 SEHNR, CDR2 FQNEAQ (reference sequence). The CDR3 runs to 14 residues. CDR3 sequence (DNA): TGTGCCAGCAGACCCGGGACAGCGGGTTACGAGCAGTACTTC. Protein: CASRPGTAGYEQYF.

The genes are TRBV6-6 and TRBJ1-1; D ambiguous. The CDR3 totals 14 residues. V was clipped by 0 bases and J by 6 bases, with 11 bases between them. Germline CDR1 MNHNY, CDR2 SVGAGI (reference sequence). CDR3 sequence (DNA): TGTGCCAGCAGTTACTCGATGGCAACCGCTGAAGCTTTCTTT. It specifies CASSYSMATAEAFF.

V and J are TRBV5-6 and TRBJ2-3, with D unclear. The CDR3 contains 12 residues. Trimming pared 1 base from V and 8 bases from J, leaving 8 bases between. Germline assignment: CDR1 SGHDT and CDR2 YYEEEE. The CDR3 region has the DNA TGTGCCAGCAGCTTGTGGGCAGGTACGCAGTATTTT. It yields the protein CASSLWAGTQYF.

The J gene is TRBJ2-7, the V gene TRBV5-6, with 7 bases that match TRBD2. Trimming at V came to 5 bases and at J to 4 bases, leaving 12 bases not matched to a gene. Germline V gene sequence: CDR1 SGHDT, CDR2 YYEEEE. The CDR3 loop spans 15 amino acids. CDR3 sequence reads: CASSLWEGFGYEQYF. For the CDR3, the DNA is TGTGCCAGCAGTCTGTGGGAGGGTTTCGGTTACGAGCAGTACTTC. The variable domain in full, with the rest retrieved from reference TRBV5-6 and TRBJ2-7, is DAGVTQSPTHLIKTRGQQVTLRCSPKSGHDTVSWYQQALGQGPQFIFQYYEEEERQRGNFPDRFSGHQFPNYSSELNVNALLLGDSALYLCASSLWEGFGYEQYFGPGTRLTVT.

The chain employs TRBV4-1 and TRBJ1-4, with D maybe TRBD1 (5 bases). The CDR3 loop spans 15 amino acids. Trimming left V 2 bases short and J 8 bases short, with 15 bases between. The V gene's germline CDR1 is MGHRA and CDR2 YSYEKL. The CDR3, as DNA: TGCGCCAGCAGCCAATACCTTTCGTCAGGGGAAAAACTGTTTTTT. Amino acid sequence: CASSQYLSSGEKLFF.

The rearrangement joins TRBV6-5 to TRBJ2-7; maybe TRBD1 (5 bases). Germline lookup yields CDR1 MNHEY and CDR2 SVGAGI. This CDR3 comprises 13 residues. The ends were cut back, 6 bases at V and 3 bases at J, with 12 bases in the middle. The CDR3 DNA reads as TGTGCCAGCAGCCCGACAGATAACTACGAGCAGTACTTC. Its protein is CASSPTDNYEQYF.

The rearrangement uses TRBV5-5 and TRBJ1-2; perhaps TRBD1 as D (6 bases). Trimming took 4 bases from V and 3 from J, leaving 13 bases between them. The CDR3 spans 14 residues. Germline CDR1 SGHKS, CDR2 YYEKEE (reference sequence). The CDR3 is CASSHLQGDYGYTF. The DNA of the CDR3 is TGTGCCAGCAGCCACTTACAGGGTGACTATGGCTACACCTTC.

This clone was found once. Other DNA sequences from this sample encode an identical CDR3 as well. The chain couples TRBV9 to TRBJ2-2, with unresolved D. V was pared by 1 base and J by 1 base, with 2 bases between. CDR3 length: 13 residues. CDR1 and CDR2 (germline): SGDLS, YYNGEE. The CDR3 protein is CASSVQNTGELFF. CDR3 sequence (DNA): TGTGCCAGCAGCGTACAGAACACCGGGGAGCTGTTTTTT.

The rearrangement joins TRBV10-1 to TRBJ2-1; 10 bases agree with TRBD2. This CDR3 is built from 16 residues. Germline loops: CDR1 WNHNN, CDR2 SYGVQD (reference sequence). The junction had 9 bases not matched to a gene; V was cut back by 6 bases and J by 4 bases. CDR3 nucleotide sequence: TGCGCCAGCAGCCCAAAGACTAGCGGGTATTACAATGAGCAGTTCTTC. Translated, it gives CASSPKTSGYYNEQFF.

The gene calls are TRBV30 and TRBJ1-1, with D possibly matching TRBD1 (5 bases). Trimming left V 5 bases short and J 5 bases short, with 9 bases between. The CDR3 extends over 11 amino acids. Germline CDR1 reads GTSNPN; CDR2 reads SVGIG (reference sequence). CDR3 residues: CAWGEGTEAFF. CDR3 nucleotides: TGTGCCTGGGGGGAGGGGACTGAAGCTTTCTTT.

The V gene is TRBV13, the J gene TRBJ1-1, with TRBD1 identical over 7 bases. The CDR3 runs to 13 residues. Trimming cost V 2 bases and J 6 bases; bases outside gene matches: 3. Germline V gene sequence: CDR1 PRHDT, CDR2 FYEKMQ (reference sequence). CDR3 coding DNA: TGTGCCAGCAGCTTAAAGGGGGCCGCTGAAGCTTTCTTT. Translation: CASSLKGAAEAFF.

V gene TRBV27 combines with J gene TRBJ1-2, with TRBD1 as a possible D gene (6 bases). Trimming removed 4 bases at V and 5 bases at J, with 23 bases between. Germline V CDR1 and CDR2: MNHEY, SMNVEV (reference sequence). CDR3 length: 17 residues. CDR3 nucleotide sequence: TGTGCCAGCAGTTCGACGGCAGGGGTAGGTCGGACATATGGCTACACCTTC. Translated: CASSSTAGVGRTYGYTF.

J is TRBJ1-2 and V is TRBV11-2; perhaps TRBD1 as D (6 bases). Trimming shortened V by 3 bases and J by 4 bases, and 15 bases separated the two germline ends. The CDR3 length is 15 residues. The germline gives CDR1 SGHAT, CDR2 FQNNGV. CDR3 loop: CASSLSGTPLYGYTF. Here the CDR3 DNA reads TGTGCCAGCAGCTTGTCCGGGACACCGCTCTATGGCTACACCTTC.

This rearrangement joins TRBV5-1 to TRBJ1-1; 7 positions agree with TRBD1. J was trimmed by 4 bases and V by 4 bases; bases with no gene match: 7. Germline loops: CDR1 SGHRS, CDR2 YFSETQ. This CDR3 comprises 14 residues. CDR3 in DNA: TGCGCCAGCAGCGCCCCCGGGACAGTCACTGAAGCTTTCTTT. Its protein is CASSAPGTVTEAFF.

The chain carries TRBV7-9 and TRBJ2-5; D unclear. Germline V gene data show CDR1 as SEHNR and CDR2 as FQNEAQ (reference sequence). The V end was cut by 2 bases, the J end by 3 bases, with 7 bases between. The CDR3 length is 13 residues. CDR3 DNA: TGTGCCAGCAGCTTAACAGTAGAAGAGACCCAGTACTTC. This sequence encodes CASSLTVEETQYF.

The gene calls are TRBV29-1 and TRBJ2-1, with 7 bases lining up with TRBD2. Looked up from germline, CDR1 is SQVTM and CDR2 is ANQGSEA. V shed 0 bases, J shed 8 bases, and the junction held 4 bases outside the gene matches. The CDR3 sequence is 13 residues long. The CDR3 protein is CSVEDGLADEQFF. The CDR3 DNA sequence: TGCAGCGTTGAAGATGGCCTAGCGGATGAGCAGTTCTTC.

The gene calls are TRBV27 and TRBJ2-1; TRBD1 agrees at 8 bases. Germline CDR1 reads MNHEY; CDR2 reads SMNVEV (reference sequence). The CDR3 is 15 amino acids. V lost 4 bases to trimming and J lost 4 bases; unmatched junction nucleotides: 6. The CDR3 coding sequence is TGTGCCAGCAGTTCAGGGGACAGGCCATACAATGAGCAGTTCTTC. As protein: CASSSGDRPYNEQFF.